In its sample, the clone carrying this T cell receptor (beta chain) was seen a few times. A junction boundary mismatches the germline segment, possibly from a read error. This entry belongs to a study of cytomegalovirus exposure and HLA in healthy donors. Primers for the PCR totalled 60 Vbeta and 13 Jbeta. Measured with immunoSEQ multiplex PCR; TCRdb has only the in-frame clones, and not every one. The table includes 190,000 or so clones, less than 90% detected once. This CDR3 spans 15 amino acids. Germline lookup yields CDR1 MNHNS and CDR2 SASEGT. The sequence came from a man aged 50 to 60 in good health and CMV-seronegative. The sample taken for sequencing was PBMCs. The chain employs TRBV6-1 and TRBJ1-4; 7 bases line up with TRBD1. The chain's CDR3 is CSSSEASGGFEKLFF. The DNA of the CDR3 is TGTTCCAGCAGTGAAGCGTCAGGGGGATTTGAAAAACTGTTTTTT.